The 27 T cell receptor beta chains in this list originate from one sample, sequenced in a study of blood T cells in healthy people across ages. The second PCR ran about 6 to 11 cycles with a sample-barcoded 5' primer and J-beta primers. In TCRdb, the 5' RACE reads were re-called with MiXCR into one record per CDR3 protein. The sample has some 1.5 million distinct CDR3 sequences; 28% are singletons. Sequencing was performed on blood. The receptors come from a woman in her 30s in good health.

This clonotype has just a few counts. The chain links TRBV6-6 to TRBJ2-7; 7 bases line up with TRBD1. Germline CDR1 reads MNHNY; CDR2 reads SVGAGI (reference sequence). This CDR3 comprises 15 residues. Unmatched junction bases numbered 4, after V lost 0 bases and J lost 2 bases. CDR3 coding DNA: TGTGCCAGCAGTTACTCGACCGGGACAGCCTACGAGCAGTACTTC. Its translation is CASSYSTGTAYEQYF.

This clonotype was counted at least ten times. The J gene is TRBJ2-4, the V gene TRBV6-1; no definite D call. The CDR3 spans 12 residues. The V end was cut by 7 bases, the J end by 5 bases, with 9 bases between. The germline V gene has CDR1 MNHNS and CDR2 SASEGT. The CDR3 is CASTGKQNIQYF. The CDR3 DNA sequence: TGTGCCAGCACGGGTAAACAAAACATTCAGTACTTC.

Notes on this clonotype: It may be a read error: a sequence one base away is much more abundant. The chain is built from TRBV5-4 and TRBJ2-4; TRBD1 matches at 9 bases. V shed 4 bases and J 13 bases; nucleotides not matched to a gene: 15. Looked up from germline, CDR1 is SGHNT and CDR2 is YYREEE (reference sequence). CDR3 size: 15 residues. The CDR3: CASSGRDRAGNEQYF. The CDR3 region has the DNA TGTGCCAGCAGCGGTAGGGACAGGGCGGGCAATGAGCAGTACTTC.

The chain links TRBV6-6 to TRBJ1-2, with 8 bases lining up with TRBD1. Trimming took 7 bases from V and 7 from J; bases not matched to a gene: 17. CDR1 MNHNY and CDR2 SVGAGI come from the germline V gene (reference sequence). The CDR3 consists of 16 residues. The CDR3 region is CASTSTRDRGWFGYTF. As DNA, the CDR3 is TGTGCCAGCACCAGTACCCGTGACAGGGGTTGGTTTGGCTACACCTTC.

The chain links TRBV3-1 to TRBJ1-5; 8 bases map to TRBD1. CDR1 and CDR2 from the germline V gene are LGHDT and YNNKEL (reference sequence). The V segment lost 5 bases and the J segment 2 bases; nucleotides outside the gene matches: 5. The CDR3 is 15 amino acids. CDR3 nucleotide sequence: TGTGCCAGCAGCAACGACAGGGGTGGCAATCAGCCCCAGCATTTT. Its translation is CASSNDRGGNQPQHF.

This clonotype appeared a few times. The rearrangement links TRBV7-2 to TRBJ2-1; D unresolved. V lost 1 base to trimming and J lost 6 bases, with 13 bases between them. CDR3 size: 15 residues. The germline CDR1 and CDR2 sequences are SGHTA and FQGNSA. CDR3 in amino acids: CASSLDGPASNEQFF. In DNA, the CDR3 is TGTGCCAGCAGCTTAGATGGTCCGGCGTCCAATGAGCAGTTCTTC.

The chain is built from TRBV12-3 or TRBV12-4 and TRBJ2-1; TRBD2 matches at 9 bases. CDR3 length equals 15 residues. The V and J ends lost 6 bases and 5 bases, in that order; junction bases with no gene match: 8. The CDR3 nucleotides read TGTGCCAGCAGCTTTAGCGGGAGTTTCGACAATGAGCAGTTCTTC. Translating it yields CASSFSGSFDNEQFF.

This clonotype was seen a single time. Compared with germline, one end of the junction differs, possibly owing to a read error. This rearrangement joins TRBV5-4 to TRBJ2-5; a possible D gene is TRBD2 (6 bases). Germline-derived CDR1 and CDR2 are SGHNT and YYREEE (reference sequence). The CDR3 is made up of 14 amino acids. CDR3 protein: CASSTPGAGEPQYF. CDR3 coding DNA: TGTGCCAGCAGCACCCCGGGAGCCGGAGAGCCCCAGTACTTC.

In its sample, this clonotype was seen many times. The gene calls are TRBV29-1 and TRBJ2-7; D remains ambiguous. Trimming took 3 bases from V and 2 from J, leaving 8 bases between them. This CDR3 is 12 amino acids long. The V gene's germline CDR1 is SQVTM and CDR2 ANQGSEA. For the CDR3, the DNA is TGCAGCGTTGAGGCACCGCCCTACGAGCAGTACTTC. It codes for CSVEAPPYEQYF.

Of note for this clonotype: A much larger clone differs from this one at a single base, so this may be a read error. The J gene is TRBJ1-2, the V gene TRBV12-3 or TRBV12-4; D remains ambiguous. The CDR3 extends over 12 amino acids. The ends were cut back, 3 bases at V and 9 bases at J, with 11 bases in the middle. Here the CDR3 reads CASSFESYRYTF. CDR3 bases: TGTGCCAGCAGTTTTGAGTCTTATCGCTACACCTTC.

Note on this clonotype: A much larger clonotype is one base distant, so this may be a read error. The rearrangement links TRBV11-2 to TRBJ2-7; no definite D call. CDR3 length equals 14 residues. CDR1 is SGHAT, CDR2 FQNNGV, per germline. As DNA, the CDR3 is TGTGCCAGCAGCTTAGAGTCTAGTATCTACAAGCAGTACTTC. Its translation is CASSLESSIYKQYF.

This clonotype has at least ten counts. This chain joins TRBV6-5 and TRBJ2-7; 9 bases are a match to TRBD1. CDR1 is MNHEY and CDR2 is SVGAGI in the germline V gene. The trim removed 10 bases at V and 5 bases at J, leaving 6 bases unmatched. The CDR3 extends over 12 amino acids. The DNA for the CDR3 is TGTGCCACACGGACAGGGGTCAACGAGCAGTACTTC. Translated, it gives CATRTGVNEQYF.

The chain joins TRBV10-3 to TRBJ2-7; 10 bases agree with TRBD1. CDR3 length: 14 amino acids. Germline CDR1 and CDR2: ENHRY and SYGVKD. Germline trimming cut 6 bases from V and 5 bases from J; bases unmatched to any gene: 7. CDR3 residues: CAISPGQGYDEQYF. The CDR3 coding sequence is TGTGCCATCAGCCCGGGACAGGGGTACGACGAGCAGTACTTC.

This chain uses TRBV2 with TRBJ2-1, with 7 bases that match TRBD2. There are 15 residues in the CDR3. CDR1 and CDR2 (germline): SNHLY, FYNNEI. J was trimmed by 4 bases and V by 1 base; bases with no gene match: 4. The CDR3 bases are TGTGCCAGCAGTGAAGACAGCGGGGTTTACAATGAGCAGTTCTTC. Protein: CASSEDSGVYNEQFF.

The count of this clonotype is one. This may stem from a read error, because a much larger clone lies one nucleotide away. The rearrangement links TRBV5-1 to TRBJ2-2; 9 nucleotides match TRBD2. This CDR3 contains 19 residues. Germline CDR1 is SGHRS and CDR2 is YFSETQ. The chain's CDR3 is CASSLFGPATSGNTGELLF. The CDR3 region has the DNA TGCGCCAGCAGCTTATTTGGTCCGGCGACTAGCGGCAACACCGGGGAGCTGTTGTTT.

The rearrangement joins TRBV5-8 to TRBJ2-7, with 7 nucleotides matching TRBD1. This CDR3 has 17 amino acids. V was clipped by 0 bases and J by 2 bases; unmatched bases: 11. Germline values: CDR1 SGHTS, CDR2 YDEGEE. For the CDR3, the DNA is TGTGCCAGCAGCTTGGTGGGTGACAGGGCGTCGGCCTACGAGCAGTACTTC. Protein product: CASSLVGDRASAYEQYF.

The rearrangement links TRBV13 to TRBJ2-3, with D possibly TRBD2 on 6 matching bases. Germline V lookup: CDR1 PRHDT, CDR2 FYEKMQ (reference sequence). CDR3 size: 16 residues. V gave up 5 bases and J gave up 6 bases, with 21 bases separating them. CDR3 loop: CASSPGTSPPLDTQYF. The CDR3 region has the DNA TGTGCCAGCAGCCCGGGGACTTCCCCGCCTTTGGATACGCAGTATTTT. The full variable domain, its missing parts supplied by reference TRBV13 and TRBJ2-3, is AAGVIQSPRHLIKEKRETATLKCYPIPRHDTVYWYQQGPGQDPQFLISFYEKMQSDKGSIPDRFSAQQFSDYHSELNMSSLELGDSALYFCASSPGTSPPLDTQYFGPGTRLTVL.

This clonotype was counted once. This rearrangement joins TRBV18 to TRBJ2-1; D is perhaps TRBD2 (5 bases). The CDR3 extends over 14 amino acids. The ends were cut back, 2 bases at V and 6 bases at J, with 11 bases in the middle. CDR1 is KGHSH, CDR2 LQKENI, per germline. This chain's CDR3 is CASSPTTGVNEQFF. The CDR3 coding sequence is TGTGCCAGCTCACCAACAACCGGGGTCAATGAGCAGTTCTTC.

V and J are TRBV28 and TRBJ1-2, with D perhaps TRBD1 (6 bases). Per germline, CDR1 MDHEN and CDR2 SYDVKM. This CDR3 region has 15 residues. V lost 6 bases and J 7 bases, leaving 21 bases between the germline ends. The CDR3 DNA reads TGTGCCAGCAGCCCTTCGGGGGGCGCGACATTTGGCTACACCTTC. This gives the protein CASSPSGGATFGYTF.

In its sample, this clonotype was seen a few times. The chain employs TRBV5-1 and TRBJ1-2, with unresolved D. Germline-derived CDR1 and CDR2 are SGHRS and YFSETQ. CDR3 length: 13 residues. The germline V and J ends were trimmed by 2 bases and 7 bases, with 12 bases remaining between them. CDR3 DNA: TGCGCCAGCAGCTTCGGCACGGCGGGTGGCTACACCTTC. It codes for CASSFGTAGGYTF.

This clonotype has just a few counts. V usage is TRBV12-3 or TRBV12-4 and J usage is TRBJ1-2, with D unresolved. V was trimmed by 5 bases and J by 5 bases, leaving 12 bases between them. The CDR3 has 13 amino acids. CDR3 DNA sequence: TGTGCCAGCAGTGGGGAGCAGTTTTATGGCTACACCTTC. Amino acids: CASSGEQFYGYTF.

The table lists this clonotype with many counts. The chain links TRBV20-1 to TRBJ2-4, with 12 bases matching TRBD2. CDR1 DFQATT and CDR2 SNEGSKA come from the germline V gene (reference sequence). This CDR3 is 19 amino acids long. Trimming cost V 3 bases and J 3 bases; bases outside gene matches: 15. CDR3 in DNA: TGCAGTGCTAGTCCCCCTAGCGGGAGGGCCGCGGGGGGCAAAAACATTCAGTACTTC. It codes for CSASPPSGRAAGGKNIQYF.

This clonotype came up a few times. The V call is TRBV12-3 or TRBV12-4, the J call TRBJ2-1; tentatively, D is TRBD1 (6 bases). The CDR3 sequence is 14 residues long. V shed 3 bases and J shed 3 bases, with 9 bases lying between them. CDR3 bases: TGTGCCAGCAGTTTTCCACAGGGCTACAATGAGCAGTTCTTC. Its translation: CASSFPQGYNEQFF.

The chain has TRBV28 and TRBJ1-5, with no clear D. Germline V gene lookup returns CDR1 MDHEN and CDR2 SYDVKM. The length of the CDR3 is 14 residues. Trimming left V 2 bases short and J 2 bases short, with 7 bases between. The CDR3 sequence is CASSLPGRNQPQHF. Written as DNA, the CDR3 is TGTGCCAGCAGTTTACCAGGACGCAATCAGCCCCAGCATTTT.

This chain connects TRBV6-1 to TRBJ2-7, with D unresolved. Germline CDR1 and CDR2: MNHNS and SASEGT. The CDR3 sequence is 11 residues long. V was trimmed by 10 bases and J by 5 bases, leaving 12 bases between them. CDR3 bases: TGTGCCATCTCTGTTCGACACGAGCAGTACTTC. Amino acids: CAISVRHEQYF.

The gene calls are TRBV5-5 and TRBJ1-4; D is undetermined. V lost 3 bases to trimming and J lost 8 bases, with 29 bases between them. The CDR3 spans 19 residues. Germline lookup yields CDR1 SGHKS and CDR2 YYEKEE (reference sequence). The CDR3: CASSYLASPGFGPAEKLFF. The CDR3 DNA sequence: TGTGCCAGCAGCTATCTGGCCTCCCCTGGCTTCGGACCCGCCGAAAAACTGTTTTTT.

The CDR3 protein is CASSPGLEDFDGYTF. As DNA, the CDR3 is TGTGCCAGCAGCCCAGGGTTGGAGGATTTCGACGGCTACACCTTC. The rearrangement links TRBV14 to TRBJ1-2; tentative D call: TRBD1 (5 bases). Germline CDR1 is SGHDN and CDR2 is FVKESK. V gave up 4 bases and J gave up 8 bases, with 20 bases separating them. The CDR3 runs 15 residues.